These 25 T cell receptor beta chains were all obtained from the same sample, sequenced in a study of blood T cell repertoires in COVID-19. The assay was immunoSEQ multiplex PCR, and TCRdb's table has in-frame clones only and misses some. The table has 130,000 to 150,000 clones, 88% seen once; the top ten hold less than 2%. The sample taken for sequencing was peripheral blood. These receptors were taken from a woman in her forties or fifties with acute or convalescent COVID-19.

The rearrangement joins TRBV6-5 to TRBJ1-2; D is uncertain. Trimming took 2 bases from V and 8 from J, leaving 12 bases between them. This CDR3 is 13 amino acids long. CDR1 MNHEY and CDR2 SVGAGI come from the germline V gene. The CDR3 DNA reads TGTGCCAGCAGTTACGGTGGCAGACTCGGCTACACCTTC. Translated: CASSYGGRLGYTF.

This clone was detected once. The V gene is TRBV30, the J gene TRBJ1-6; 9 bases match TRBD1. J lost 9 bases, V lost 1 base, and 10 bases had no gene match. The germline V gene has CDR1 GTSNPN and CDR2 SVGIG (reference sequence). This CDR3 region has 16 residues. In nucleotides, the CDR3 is TGTGCCTGGAGTGGATACACGGGACAGGGATTTTCACCCCTCCACTTT. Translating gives CAWSGYTGQGFSPLHF.

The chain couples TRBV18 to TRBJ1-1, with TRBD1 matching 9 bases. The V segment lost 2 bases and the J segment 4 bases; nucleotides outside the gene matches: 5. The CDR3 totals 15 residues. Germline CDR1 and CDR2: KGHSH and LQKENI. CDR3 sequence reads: CASSPVGQGSTEAFF. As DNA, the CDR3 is TGTGCCAGCTCACCAGTGGGACAGGGAAGCACTGAAGCTTTCTTT.

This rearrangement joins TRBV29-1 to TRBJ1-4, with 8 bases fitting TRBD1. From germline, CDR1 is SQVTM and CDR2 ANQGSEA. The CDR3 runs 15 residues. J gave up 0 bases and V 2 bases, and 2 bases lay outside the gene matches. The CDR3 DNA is TGCAGCGTTGAAAAGGACAGGGCAACTAATGAAAAACTGTTTTTT. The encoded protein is CSVEKDRATNEKLFF.

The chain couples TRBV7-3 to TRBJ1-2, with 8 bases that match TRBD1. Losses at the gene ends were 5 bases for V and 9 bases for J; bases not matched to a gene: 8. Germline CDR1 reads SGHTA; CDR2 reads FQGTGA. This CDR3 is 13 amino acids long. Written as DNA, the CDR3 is TGTGCCAGCAGCCCAGGGGACAGGCGCCGCTACACCTTC. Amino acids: CASSPGDRRRYTF.

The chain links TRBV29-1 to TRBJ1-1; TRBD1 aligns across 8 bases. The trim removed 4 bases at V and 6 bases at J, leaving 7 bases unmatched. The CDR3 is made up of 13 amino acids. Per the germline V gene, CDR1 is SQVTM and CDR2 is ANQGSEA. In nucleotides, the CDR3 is TGCAGCGTTGGACAGGGGCTAGTTGCTGAAGCTTTCTTT. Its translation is CSVGQGLVAEAFF.

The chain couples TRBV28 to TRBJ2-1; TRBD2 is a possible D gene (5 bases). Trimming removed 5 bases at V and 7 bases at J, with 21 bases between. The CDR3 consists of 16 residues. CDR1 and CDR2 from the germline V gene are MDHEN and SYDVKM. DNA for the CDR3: TGTGCCAGCAGTCCCCCAGCCTACCGGGGATGGAATGAGCAGTTCTTC. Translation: CASSPPAYRGWNEQFF. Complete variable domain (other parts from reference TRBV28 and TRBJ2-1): DVKVTQSSRYLVKRTGEKVFLECVQDMDHENMFWYRQDPGLGLRLIYFSYDVKMKEKGDIPEGYSVSREKKERFSLILESASTNQTSMYLCASSPPAYRGWNEQFFGPGTRLTVL.

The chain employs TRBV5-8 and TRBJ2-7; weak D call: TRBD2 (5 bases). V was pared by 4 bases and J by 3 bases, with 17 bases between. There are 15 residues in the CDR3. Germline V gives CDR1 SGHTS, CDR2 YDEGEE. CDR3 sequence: CASSPPPIGLYEQYF. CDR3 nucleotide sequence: TGTGCCAGCAGCCCGCCACCCATCGGACTCTACGAGCAGTACTTC.

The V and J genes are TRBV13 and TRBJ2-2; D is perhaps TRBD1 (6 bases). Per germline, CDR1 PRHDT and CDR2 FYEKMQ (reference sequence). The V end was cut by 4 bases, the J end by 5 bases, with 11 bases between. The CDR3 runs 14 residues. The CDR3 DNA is TGTGCCAGCAGCTACCAGGGGTATACCGGGGAGCTGTTTTTT. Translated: CASSYQGYTGELFF.

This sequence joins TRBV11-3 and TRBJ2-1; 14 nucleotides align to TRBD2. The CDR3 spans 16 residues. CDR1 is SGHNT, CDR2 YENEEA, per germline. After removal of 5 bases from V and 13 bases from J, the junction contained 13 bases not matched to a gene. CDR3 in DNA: TGTGCCAGCAGCCTCGGGACTAGCGGGAGTCGAGGCAGCCAGTTCTTC. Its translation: CASSLGTSGSRGSQFF.

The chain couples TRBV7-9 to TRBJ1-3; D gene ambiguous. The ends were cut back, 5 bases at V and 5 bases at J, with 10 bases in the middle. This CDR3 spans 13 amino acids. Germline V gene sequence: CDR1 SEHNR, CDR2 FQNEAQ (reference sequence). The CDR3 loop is CASSPNTRNTIYF. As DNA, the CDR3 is TGTGCCAGCAGCCCGAACACCCGAAACACCATATATTTT.

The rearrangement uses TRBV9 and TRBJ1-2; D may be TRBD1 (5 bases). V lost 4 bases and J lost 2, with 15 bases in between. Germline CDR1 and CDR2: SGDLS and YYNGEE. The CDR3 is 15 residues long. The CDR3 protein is CASSSGQPMNYGYTF. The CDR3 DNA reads TGTGCCAGCAGCTCAGGACAACCAATGAACTATGGCTACACCTTC.

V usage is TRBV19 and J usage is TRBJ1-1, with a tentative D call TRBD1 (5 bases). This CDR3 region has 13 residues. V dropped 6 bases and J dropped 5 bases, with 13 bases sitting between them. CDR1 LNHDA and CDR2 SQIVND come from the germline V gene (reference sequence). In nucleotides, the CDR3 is TGTGCCAGTAGATCTGACAGATCTACTGAAGCTTTCTTT. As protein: CASRSDRSTEAFF.

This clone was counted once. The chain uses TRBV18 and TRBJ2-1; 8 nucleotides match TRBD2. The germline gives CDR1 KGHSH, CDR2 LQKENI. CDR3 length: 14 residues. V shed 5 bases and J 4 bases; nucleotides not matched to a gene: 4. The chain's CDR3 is CASSSGGQYNEQFF. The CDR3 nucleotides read TGTGCCAGCTCATCGGGGGGGCAATACAATGAGCAGTTCTTC.

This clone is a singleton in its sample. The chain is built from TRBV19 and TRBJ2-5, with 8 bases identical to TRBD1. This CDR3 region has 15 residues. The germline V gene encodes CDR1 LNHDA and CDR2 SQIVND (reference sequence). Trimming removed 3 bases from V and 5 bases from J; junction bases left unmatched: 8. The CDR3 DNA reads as TGTGCCAGTAGTATCTCGAGACAGGGGAGGGAGACCCAGTACTTC. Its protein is CASSISRQGRETQYF.

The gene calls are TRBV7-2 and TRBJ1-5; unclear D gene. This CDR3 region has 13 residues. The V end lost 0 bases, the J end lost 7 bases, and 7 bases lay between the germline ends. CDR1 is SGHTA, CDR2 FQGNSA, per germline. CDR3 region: CASSLAPQQPQHF. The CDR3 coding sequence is TGTGCCAGCAGCTTAGCGCCACAACAGCCCCAGCATTTT.

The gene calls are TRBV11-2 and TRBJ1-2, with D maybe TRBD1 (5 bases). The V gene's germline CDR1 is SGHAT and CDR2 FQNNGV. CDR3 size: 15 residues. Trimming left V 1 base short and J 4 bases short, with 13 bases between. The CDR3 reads CASSLVKGAAYGYTF. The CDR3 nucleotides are TGTGCCAGCAGCTTAGTCAAAGGGGCGGCCTATGGCTACACCTTC.

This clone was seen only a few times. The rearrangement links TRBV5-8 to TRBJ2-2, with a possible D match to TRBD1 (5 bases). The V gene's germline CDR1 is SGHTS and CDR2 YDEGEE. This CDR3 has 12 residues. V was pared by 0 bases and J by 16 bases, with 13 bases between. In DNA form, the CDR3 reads TGTGCCAGCAGCTTGGAAGTGGCGACAGAGTTTTTT. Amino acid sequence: CASSLEVATEFF.

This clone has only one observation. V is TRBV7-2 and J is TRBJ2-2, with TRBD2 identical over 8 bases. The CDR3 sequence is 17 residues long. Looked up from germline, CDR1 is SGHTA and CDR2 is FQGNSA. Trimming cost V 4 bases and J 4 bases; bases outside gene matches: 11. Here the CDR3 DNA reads TGTGCCAGCAGCTGGGATAGCGGGATGATTACCACCGGGGAGCTGTTTTTT. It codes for CASSWDSGMITTGELFF.

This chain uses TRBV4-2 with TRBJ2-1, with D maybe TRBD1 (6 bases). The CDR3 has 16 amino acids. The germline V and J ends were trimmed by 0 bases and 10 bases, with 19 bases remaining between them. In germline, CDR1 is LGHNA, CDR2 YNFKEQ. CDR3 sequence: CASSQEGRGTLKEQFF. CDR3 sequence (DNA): TGTGCCAGCAGCCAAGAGGGCAGGGGAACGCTAAAGGAGCAGTTCTTC.

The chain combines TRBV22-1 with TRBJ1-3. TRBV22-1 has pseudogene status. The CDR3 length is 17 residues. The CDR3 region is CPGSARAGTHSGNTIYF. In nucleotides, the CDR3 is TGTCCTGGGAGCGCACGTGCAGGGACTCACTCTGGAAACACCATATATTTT.

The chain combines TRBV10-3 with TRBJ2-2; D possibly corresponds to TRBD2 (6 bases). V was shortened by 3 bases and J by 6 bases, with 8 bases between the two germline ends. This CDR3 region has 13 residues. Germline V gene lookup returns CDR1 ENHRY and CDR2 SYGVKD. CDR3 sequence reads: CAISDLAAGELFF. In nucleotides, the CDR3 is TGTGCCATCAGTGATTTAGCGGCCGGGGAGCTGTTTTTT.

CDR3 sequence: CASRGGQAAGNTIYF. The CDR3 DNA is TGTGCCAGCAGGGGGGGACAGGCTGCGGGAAACACCATATATTTT. J is TRBJ1-3 and V is TRBV6-5; TRBD1 aligns across 8 bases. From germline, CDR1 is MNHEY and CDR2 SVGAGI. The V gene end was trimmed by 6 bases and the J gene end by 4 bases; junction bases not matched to a gene: 8. CDR3 length equals 15 residues.

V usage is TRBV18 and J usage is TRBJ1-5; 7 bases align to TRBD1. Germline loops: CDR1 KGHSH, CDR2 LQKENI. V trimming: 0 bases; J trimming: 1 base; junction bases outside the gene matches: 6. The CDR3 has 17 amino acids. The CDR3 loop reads CASSPPGTAPSNQPQHF. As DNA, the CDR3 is TGTGCCAGCTCACCACCAGGGACAGCCCCGAGCAATCAGCCCCAGCATTTT.

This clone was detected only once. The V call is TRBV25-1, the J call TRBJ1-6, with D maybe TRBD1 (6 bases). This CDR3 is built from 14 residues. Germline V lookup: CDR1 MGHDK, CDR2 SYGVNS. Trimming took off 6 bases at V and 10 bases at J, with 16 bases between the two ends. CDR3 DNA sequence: TGTGCCAGCAGATACAGGGACGGCAGCTCACCCCTCCACTTT. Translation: CASRYRDGSSPLHF.